This paragraph covers one T cell receptor (beta chain) sequence. Its cognate antigen has yet to be identified. Qualities for individual bases were not recorded, and no much larger clone is one base off. This sample was taken from a study of shared clonotypes between healthy human individuals (dated by TCRdb to the early 2020s). In terms of the full investigation: The cohort comprised a couple of women and a few men aged 18 to 49 years. Different laboratories and diverse techniques were used to prepare libraries and sequence TCR repertoires, to increase sequencing depth and limit assay-specific biases. The study deeply sequenced blood TCR repertoires of about five healthy adults to estimate repertoire size and the extent of clonotype sharing between individuals. For each donor, CD4 naive and CD4 memory were each given three plates, CD8 naive was given two plates, and CD8 memory was given one plate. Leukapheresis yielded between about 0.9 and 10 billion PBMCs per donor.

The donors were healthy, HIV-negative adults who had no recently reported acute infections or vaccinations. All donors were Caucasian adults living in Nashville, Tennessee, USA. CD4+ T cells were enriched by magnetic negative selection; naive cells were then positively selected on CD45RA, and the negative fraction formed the memory subset. Blood was obtained by leukapheresis, after which PBMCs were separated by Ficoll-Histopaque density gradient centrifugation and cryopreserved in liquid nitrogen vapor phase. Analytical flow cytometry was used to check the purity and quantity of each magnetically sorted T cell population. Each sorted fraction had its genomic DNA isolated and then quantified by UV absorbance on a Nanodrop 2000c. Broader findings and caveats from the paper: Rarefaction of sorted-subset datasets indicated incomplete sequencing despite the large sequencing depth. The genetic and exposure-history diversity represented was limited by the small number of donors. Pairwise subsampling indicated that sequencing depth was expected to affect the degree of clonotype sharing among donors. When a handful of donors were compared, the shared fraction of clonotypes was about 5% for naive CD4, over 3% for naive CD8, about 2.5% for memory CD4, and around 0.37% for memory CD8. Estimated clonotype richness was generally larger for naive than for memory subsets. Compared with non-shared clonotypes, the clonotypes found in all four sorted-subset donors had higher generation probabilities. Only blood was sampled, and tissue TCR repertoires likely differ from those in blood.

TCR CDR3 regions were amplified from genomic DNA by multiplex PCR using the deep immunoSEQ assay. Extracted genomic DNA from each cell subset was distributed evenly across all wells of several immunoSEQ 96-well plates, and each plate was treated as a replicate. For sorted subsets, each replicate PCR was loaded with about 0.2 ug genomic DNA, equivalent to approximately 33,000 T cell genomes. The purified libraries were quantified using a Qubit 3.0 fluorometer, sized with a Bioanalyzer 2100, and then quantified again using the KAPA Library Quantification kit. Every immunoSEQ 96-well plate was sequenced on a separate single-read 150-cycle Illumina NextSeq 550 flow cell. Under the source paper's analysis protocol: Because the immunoSEQ output included only junctional sequences and no quality scores, the filtering could not be the same as the filtering used for full-length reads. Sequences were annotated with PyIR, a Python wrapper for IgBLAST v1.9, and V/J genes and CDR3 were assigned using IMGT germline references. Reads were removed for weak V/J assignments (E-value above 1e-6), missing CDR3, stop codons, out-of-frame junctions, or ambiguous translated residues. A V3J clonotype was defined by an identical inferred V gene, J gene, and CDR3 amino acid sequence. Percentage overlap between repertoires was calculated by dividing the number of shared unique clonotypes by the size of the smaller repertoire. Repertoire richness was assessed with RTK rarefaction, the Chao1 estimator, and Recon v2.1 estimates of unobserved clonotypes. OLGA was used to compute generation probabilities for all TCRbeta clonotypes that the gDNA method yielded from a handful of donors. TCRdb's version of the immuneACCESS table is confined to in-frame rearrangements and falls short of the full clone set. An unresolved V gene accounts for under half of the shortfall where checked; the remainder is of unknown origin. That table supplies the V and J calls and clone size; D and trimming were determined from the DNA. The sample has millions of clones on record, about 95% of them singletons. The top ten hold roughly 0.13% of the sample.

Sample: naive CD4+ T cells sorted from blood. The cell subset or site label corresponds to: CD45RA+ positively selected. The sequence was collected from a man between 18 and 35 years old in good health.

CDR3 sequence: CASSNLGMAFF. The DNA sequence is as follows: TGTGCCAGCAGCAACTTAGGGATGGCTTTCTTT. The rearranged chain carries TRBV7-2 and TRBJ1-1; no confident D gene assignment can be made. V is reduced by 5 bases and J by 11 bases, leaving a spacing of 12 bases between them. CDR1 SGHTA and CDR2 FQGNSA are derived from the germline V gene. CDR3 length: 11 amino acids, cysteine to phenylalanine. The read is trimmed to its CDR3 DNA, 33 bases read in frame from base 1.